The 11 T cell receptor beta chains below were found in one sample sequenced in a study of blood T cell repertoires in COVID-19. The method was immunoSEQ multiplex PCR; TCRdb's version includes in-frame clones alone and lacks a portion of them. The repertoire holds 200,000 to 250,000 clones, about 84% seen once, with under 2% in the top ten. The sample consisted of PBMCs or T cells enriched from blood (not recorded which). The receptor set was obtained from a man aged 55-75 years who had recovered from COVID-19.

The count of this clone is one. This chain links TRBV19 with TRBJ2-2, with 7 positions matching TRBD2. Germline V CDR1 and CDR2: LNHDA, SQIVND (reference sequence). The CDR3 contains 16 residues. V was pared by 8 bases and J by 0 bases, with 9 bases of the junction left unmatched. The CDR3 DNA follows: TGTGCCAGTTTACAAGCCGGGACTACGAACACCGGGGAGCTGTTTTTT. This encodes CASLQAGTTNTGELFF.

The chain carries TRBV4-3 and TRBJ2-3, with D unresolved. The CDR3 covers 14 residues. CDR1 is LGHNA and CDR2 is YSLEER in the germline V gene. The germline V and J ends were trimmed by 2 bases and 5 bases, with 11 bases remaining between them. The CDR3 sequence is CASSQTRAVDTQYF. CDR3 sequence (DNA): TGCGCCAGCAGCCAAACCCGCGCGGTAGATACGCAGTATTTT.

The chain has TRBV12-5 and TRBJ1-5; D may be TRBD1 (5 bases). Germline loops: CDR1 LGHNT, CDR2 FRNRAP. V was clipped by 7 bases and J by 2 bases, with 21 bases between them. The CDR3 totals 17 residues. The CDR3 reads CASAPGGVWGGNQPQHF. The CDR3 coding sequence is TGTGCTAGTGCCCCCGGCGGGGTCTGGGGCGGCAATCAGCCCCAGCATTTT.

V gene TRBV6-5 combines with J gene TRBJ1-3; D perhaps matches TRBD1 (5 bases). The V end was cut by 0 bases, the J end by 1 base, with 10 bases between. Germline-derived CDR1 and CDR2 are MNHEY and SVGAGI. This CDR3 spans 16 amino acids. CDR3 protein: CASSYSVTDSGNTIYF. CDR3 sequence (DNA): TGTGCCAGCAGTTACTCGGTGACAGATTCTGGAAACACCATATATTTT.

This clone appeared a few times. V is TRBV4-1 and J is TRBJ2-5, with 11 bases fitting TRBD1. V was clipped by 3 bases and J by 4 bases; unmatched bases: 4. The CDR3 spans 15 residues. The germline V gene has CDR1 MGHRA and CDR2 YSYEKL. For the CDR3, the DNA is TGCGCCAGCAGCCAGCCCGGGACAGGGGGAGAGACCCAGTACTTC. As protein: CASSQPGTGGETQYF.

The chain employs TRBV10-3 and TRBJ2-6; 9 nucleotides align to TRBD2. The germline CDR1 and CDR2 sequences are ENHRY and SYGVKD. There are 19 residues in the CDR3. With V trimmed by 3 bases and J by 2 bases, 11 bases remained unmatched. As DNA, the CDR3 is TGTGCCATCAGTGAAGAAGCGGGGGGCCGGCCCCCTGGGGCCAACGTCCTGACTTTC. It is translated as CAISEEAGGRPPGANVLTF.

This clone was seen a single time. J is TRBJ1-4 and V is TRBV5-5; TRBD1 might be the D (5 bases). CDR1 is SGHKS, CDR2 YYEKEE, per germline (reference sequence). This CDR3 region has 16 residues. The V end lost 4 bases, the J end lost 6 bases, and 19 bases lay between the germline ends. CDR3 residues: CASSPEPGTTDEKLFF. The CDR3 coding sequence is TGTGCCAGCAGCCCTGAGCCCGGGACTACTGATGAAAAACTGTTTTTT.

Remarks on this clone: One end of the junction fails to match germline, which may point to a read error. The chain uses TRBV7-2 and TRBJ2-7, with TRBD1 as a possible D gene (6 bases). The CDR3 is 14 residues long. Germline V lookup: CDR1 SGHTA, CDR2 FQGNSA. The CDR3 DNA sequence: TGTGCCAGCAGTTTAGATCAGGGGACCTACGAGCAGTACTTC. Translating gives CASSLDQGTYEQYF.

CDR3 residues: CASSFTGTSGYNEQFF. The CDR3 bases are TGTGCCAGCAGTTTTACCGGGACTAGCGGTTACAATGAGCAGTTCTTC. The chain couples TRBV6-5 to TRBJ2-1; 11 bases are shared with TRBD2. Germline lookup yields CDR1 MNHEY and CDR2 SVGAGI. Unmatched junction bases numbered 6, after V lost 4 bases and J lost 4 bases. CDR3 length: 16 residues.

This chain connects TRBV5-1 to TRBJ1-3, with 8 bases aligning to TRBD1. Losses at the gene ends were 3 bases for V and 2 bases for J; bases not matched to a gene: 1. The CDR3 length is 14 residues. CDR1 SGHRS and CDR2 YFSETQ come from the germline V gene. The CDR3: CASSSDRAGNTIYF. CDR3 bases: TGCGCCAGCAGCTCGGACAGGGCTGGAAACACCATATATTTT.

The chain combines TRBV9 with TRBJ2-7, with unresolved D. This CDR3 comprises 13 residues. Deletions cut 2 bases from V and 1 base from J, with 7 bases between. Germline CDR1 is SGDLS and CDR2 is YYNGEE. CDR3 sequence: CASSVEESYEQYF. Written as DNA, the CDR3 is TGTGCCAGCAGCGTTGAGGAGTCCTACGAGCAGTACTTC.